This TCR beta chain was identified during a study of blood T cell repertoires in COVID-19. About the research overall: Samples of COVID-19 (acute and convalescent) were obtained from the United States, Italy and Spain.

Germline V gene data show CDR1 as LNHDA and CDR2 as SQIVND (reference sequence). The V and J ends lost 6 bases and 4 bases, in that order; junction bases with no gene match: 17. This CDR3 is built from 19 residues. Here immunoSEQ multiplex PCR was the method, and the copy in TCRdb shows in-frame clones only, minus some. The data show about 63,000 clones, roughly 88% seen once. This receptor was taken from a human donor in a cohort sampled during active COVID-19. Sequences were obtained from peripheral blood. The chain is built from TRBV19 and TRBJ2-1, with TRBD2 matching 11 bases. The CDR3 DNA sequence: TGTGCCAGTAGCCGTATTTCTACCCCCGGGACTAGCGGATACAATGAGCAGTTCTTC. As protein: CASSRISTPGTSGYNEQFF.